This section outlines one TCR beta chain sequence together with its context. As yet, its antigen is unknown. These data are taken from a study of Ad26.COV2.S vaccination and SARS-CoV-2 variants. Study at large: Intramuscular Ad26.COV2.S doses were given once or twice, 56 days apart. Whole-study findings and limits: Responses of spike-specific T cells (both CD8+ and CD4+) reportedly showed substantial breadth after vaccination.

The repertoire was sequenced with immunoSEQ multiplex PCR; TCRdb's copy has only in-frame clones and lacks some. Of some 480,000 clones in the sample, 87% were seen once. Noted treatment: approximately 18 received Ad26.COV2.S at low or high dose, single or two shots; roughly five received placebo; per-sample allocation not given. Day 63 after the first vaccine or placebo injection was the time point for sampling. Germline V gene data show CDR1 as SEHNR and CDR2 as FQNEAQ (reference sequence). The CDR3 length is 17 residues. V gave up 2 bases and J gave up 6 bases, with 20 bases separating them. This specimen consisted of peripheral blood, obtained in a trial of Ad26.COV2.S vaccine versus placebo. The rearrangement links TRBV7-9 to TRBJ2-1; tentatively, D is TRBD2 (6 bases). The receptor was isolated from a person aged 18-65 years who received the Ad26.COV2.S COVID-19 vaccine or a placebo. The CDR3 region has the DNA TGTGCCAGCAGCTTACGCAACGGGAGAAAGGTGGGCAATGAGCAGTTCTTC. This codes for CASSLRNGRKVGNEQFF. Looking up the rest from reference TRBV7-9 and TRBJ2-1 gives the full variable domain: DTGVSQNPRHKITKRGQNVTFRCDPISEHNRLYWYRQTLGQGPEFLTYFQNEAQLEKSRLLSDRFSAERPKGSFSTLEIQRTEQGDSAMYLCASSLRNGRKVGNEQFFGPGTRLTVL.